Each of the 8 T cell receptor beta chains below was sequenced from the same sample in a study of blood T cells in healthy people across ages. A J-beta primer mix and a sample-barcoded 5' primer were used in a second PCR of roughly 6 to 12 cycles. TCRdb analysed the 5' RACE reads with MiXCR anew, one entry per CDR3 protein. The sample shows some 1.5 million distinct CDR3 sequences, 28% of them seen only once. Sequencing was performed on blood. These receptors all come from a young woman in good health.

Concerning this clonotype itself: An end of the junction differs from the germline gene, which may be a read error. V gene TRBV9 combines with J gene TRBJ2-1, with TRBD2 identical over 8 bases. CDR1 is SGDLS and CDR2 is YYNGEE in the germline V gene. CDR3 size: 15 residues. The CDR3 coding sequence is TGTGCCGGCAGCCCCCGAGCGGGGGACTACAATGAGCAGTTCTTC. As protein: CAGSPRAGDYNEQFF. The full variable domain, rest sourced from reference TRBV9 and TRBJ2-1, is DSGVTQTPKHLITATGQRVTLRCSPRSGDLSVYWYQQSLDQGLQFLIQYYNGEERAKGNILERFSAQQFPDLHSELNLSSLELGDSALYFCAGSPRAGDYNEQFFGPGTRLTVL.

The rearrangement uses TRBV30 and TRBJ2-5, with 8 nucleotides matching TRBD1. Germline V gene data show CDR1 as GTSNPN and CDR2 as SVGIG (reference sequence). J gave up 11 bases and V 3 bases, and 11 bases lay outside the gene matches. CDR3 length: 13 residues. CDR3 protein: CAWRGSLTGGQYF. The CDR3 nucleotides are TGTGCCTGGAGGGGGTCGCTAACAGGGGGGCAGTACTTC.

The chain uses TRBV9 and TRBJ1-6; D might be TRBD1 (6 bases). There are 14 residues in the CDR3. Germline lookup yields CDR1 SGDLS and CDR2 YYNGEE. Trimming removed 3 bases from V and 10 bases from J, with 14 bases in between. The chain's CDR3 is CASSGQAGGSPLHF. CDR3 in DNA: TGTGCCAGCAGCGGACAGGCTGGGGGGTCACCCCTCCACTTT.

The CDR3 nucleotides are TGTGCCAGCAGCTTGGGTTCAGGGTCAGGCCTCTCTGGGGCCAACGTCCTGACTTTC. Translated, it gives CASSLGSGSGLSGANVLTF. V and J are TRBV7-9 and TRBJ2-6, with D perhaps TRBD1 (5 bases). The germline V gene encodes CDR1 SEHNR and CDR2 FQNEAQ (reference sequence). V lost 3 bases, J lost 0 bases, and 18 bases lay in between. The length of the CDR3 is 19 residues.

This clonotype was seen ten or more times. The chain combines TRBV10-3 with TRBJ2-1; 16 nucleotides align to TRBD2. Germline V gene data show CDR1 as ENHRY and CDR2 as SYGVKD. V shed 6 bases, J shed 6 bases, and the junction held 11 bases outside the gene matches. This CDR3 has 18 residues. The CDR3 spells CAISELPGLAGGGNEQFF. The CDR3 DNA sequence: TGTGCCATCAGCGAACTCCCGGGACTAGCGGGAGGGGGCAATGAGCAGTTCTTC.

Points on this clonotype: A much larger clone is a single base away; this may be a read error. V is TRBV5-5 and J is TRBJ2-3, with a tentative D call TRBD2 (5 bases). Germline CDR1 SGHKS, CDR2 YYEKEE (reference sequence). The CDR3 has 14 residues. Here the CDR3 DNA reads TGTGCCAGCAACTTGGACTGGAGCACAGATACGCAGTATTTT. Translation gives CASNLDWSTDTQYF.

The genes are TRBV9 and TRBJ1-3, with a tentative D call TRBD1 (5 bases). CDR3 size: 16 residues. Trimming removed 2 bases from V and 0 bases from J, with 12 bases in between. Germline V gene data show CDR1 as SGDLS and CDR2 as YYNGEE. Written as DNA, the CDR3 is TGTGCCAGCAGCGTGGGGGATCCTAGCTCTGGAAACACCATATATTTT. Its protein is CASSVGDPSSGNTIYF.

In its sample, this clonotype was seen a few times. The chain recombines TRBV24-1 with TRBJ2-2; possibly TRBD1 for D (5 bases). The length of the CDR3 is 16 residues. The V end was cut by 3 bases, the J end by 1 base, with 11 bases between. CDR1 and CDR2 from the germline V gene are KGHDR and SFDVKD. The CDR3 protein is CATSDPGRVNTGELFF. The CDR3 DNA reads TGTGCCACCAGTGATCCAGGCAGGGTGAACACCGGGGAGCTGTTTTTT.